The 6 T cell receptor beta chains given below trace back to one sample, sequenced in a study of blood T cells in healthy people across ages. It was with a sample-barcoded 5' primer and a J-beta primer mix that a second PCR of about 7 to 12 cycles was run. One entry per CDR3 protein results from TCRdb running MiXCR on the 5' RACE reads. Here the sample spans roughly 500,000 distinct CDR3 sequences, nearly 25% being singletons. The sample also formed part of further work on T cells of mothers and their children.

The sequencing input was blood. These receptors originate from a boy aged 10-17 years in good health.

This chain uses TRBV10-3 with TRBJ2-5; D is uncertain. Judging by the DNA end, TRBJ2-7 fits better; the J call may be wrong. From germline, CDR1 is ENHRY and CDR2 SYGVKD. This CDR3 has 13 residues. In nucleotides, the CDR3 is TGTGCCATCAGTGTCAGTGTCTCCTACGAGCAGTACTTC. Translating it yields CAISVSVSYEQYF.

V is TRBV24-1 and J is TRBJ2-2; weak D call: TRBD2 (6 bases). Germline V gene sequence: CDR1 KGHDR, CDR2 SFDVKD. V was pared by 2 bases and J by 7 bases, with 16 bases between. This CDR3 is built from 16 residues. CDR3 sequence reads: CATSDSPGLGLGELFF. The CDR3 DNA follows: TGTGCCACCAGTGATTCACCAGGGCTGGGACTCGGGGAGCTGTTTTTT.

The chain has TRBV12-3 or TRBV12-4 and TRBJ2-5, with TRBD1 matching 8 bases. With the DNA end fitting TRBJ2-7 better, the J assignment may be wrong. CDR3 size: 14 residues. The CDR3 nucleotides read TGTGCCAGCAGTCCGGGACAGGAGAACTACGAGCAGTACTTC. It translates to CASSPGQENYEQYF.

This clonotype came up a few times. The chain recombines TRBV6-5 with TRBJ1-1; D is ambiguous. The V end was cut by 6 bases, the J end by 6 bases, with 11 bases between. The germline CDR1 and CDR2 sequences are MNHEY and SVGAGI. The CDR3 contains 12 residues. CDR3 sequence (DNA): TGTGCCAGCAGCAACGGCGAAGCTGAAGCTTTCTTT. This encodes CASSNGEAEAFF.

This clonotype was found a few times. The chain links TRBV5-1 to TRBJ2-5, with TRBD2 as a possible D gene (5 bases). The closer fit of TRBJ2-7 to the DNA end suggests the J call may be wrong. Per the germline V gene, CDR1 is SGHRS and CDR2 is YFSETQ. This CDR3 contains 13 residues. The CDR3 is CANLLAGSYEQYF. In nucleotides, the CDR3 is TGCGCCAACTTACTGGCGGGCTCCTACGAGCAGTACTTC.

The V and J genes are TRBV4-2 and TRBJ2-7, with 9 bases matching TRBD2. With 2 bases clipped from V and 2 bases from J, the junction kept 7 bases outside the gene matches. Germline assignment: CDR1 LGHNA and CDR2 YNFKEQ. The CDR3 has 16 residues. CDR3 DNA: TGTGCCAGCAGCCAAATAGCGGGAGAAGCCCCCTACGAGCAGTACTTC. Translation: CASSQIAGEAPYEQYF.